This T cell receptor beta chain originates from a study of T cell repertoires in cytomegalovirus infection. Overall study context: As its CMV epitopes, the study selected recently identified HLA-C-restricted and well-studied HLA-B-restricted targets. Matching HLA type and CMV infection were both indicated by public TCR beta signatures. Study-level results: The ex vivo response was dominated by HLA-C-restricted CMV-specific TCR beta clonotypes. Identification of carriers of CMV plus the relevant HLA was performed using cumulative public TCR beta family frequency.

TCRdb processed the reads anew with MiXCR; each CDR3 protein has one entry. The data contain some 590,000 distinct CDR3 sequences, under 45% of them singletons. In the case of this clonotype: Its antigen is not identified.

The CDR3 sequence is 15 residues long. The germline gives CDR1 LNHNV, CDR2 YYDKDF (reference sequence). V lost 0 bases to trimming and J lost 0 bases, with 8 bases between them. The specimen comprised cultured PBMCs, sampled from culture after CMV antigen stimulation. This TCR was sampled from a human donor in good health (CMV status not recorded). Some clones in this sample may be carry-over from other donors' samples. The chain is built from TRBV15 and TRBJ1-1, with D unresolved. The DNA for the CDR3 is TGTGCCACCAGCAGAGATAGGGCCATGAACACTGAAGCTTTCTTT. Residues: CATSRDRAMNTEAFF. The whole variable domain, remainder taken from reference TRBV15 and TRBJ1-1, is DAMVIQNPRYQVTQFGKPVTLSCSQTLNHNVMYWYQQKSSQAPKLLFHYYDKDFNNEADTPDNFQSRRPNTSFCFLDIRSPGLGDTAMYLCATSRDRAMNTEAFFGQGTRLTVV.